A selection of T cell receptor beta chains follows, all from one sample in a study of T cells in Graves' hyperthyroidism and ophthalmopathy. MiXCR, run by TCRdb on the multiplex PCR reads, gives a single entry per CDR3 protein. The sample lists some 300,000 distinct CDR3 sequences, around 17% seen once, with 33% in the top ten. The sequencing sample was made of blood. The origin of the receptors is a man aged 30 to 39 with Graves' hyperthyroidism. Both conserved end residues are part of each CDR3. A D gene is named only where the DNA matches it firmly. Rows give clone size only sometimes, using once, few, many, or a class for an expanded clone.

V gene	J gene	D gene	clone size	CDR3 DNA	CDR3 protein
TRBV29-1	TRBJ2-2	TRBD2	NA	TGCAGCGGGAAAGCGGGAGGGCCGGCCGGGGAGCTGTTTTTT	CSGKAGGPAGELFF
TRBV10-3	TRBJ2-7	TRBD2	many	TGTGCCATCGGGGGACTAGCGGGAGGTTACGAGCAGTACTTC	CAIGGLAGGYEQYF
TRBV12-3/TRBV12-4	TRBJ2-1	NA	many	TGTGCCAGCAGTTTAAGGTTGGCGGGTCGACTAGGGGATGAGCAGTTCTTC	CASSLRLAGRLGDEQFF
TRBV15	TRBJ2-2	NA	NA	TGTGCCACCAGCAGAGATCGTGGATTCGGTGGCGCTGGGGAGCTGTTTTTT	CATSRDRGFGGAGELFF
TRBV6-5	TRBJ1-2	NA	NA	TGTGCCAGCAGTACCGAAACGGGGAGTATTTATGGCTACACCTTC	CASSTETGSIYGYTF
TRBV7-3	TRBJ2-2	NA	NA	TGTGCCAGCAGCTTAACAGGGACCCACACCGGGGAGCTGTTTTTT	CASSLTGTHTGELFF
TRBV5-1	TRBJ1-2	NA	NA	TGCGCCAGCAGCTTGGTTCCGGGGGAGAACTATGGCTACACCTTC	CASSLVPGENYGYTF
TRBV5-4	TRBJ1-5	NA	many	TGTGCCAGCAGCTTAGCTGGACAGAGCAATCAGCCCCAGCATTTT	CASSLAGQSNQPQHF
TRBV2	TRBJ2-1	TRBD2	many	TGTGCCAGCAGTGTTCAGGCGTCGGGGGGGAATGAGCAGTTCTTC	CASSVQASGGNEQFF
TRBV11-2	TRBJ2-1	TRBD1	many	TGTGCCAGCAGCAAGGGACAGTGGGTGATTGAGCAGTTCTTC	CASSKGQWVIEQFF
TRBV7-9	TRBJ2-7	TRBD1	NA	TGTGCCAGCAGCTTGGGGACAGGGCCGGGCGAGCAGTACTTC	CASSLGTGPGEQYF
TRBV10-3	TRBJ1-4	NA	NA	TGTGCCATCAGTGAGCGGGGAGCAAATGAAAAACTGTTTTTT	CAISERGANEKLFF
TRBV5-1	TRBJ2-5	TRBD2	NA	TGCGCCAGCAGCTATGATCCAGCGGGAGGTGCTGAGACCCAGTACTTC	CASSYDPAGGAETQYF
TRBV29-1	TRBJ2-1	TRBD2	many	TGCAGCGCGATTGACACGGGAGGGCCTCGCAATGAGCAGTTCTTC	CSAIDTGGPRNEQFF
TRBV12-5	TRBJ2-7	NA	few	TGTGCTAGTGGTTTGGTAGGGGCAGCTCCCTACGAGCAGTACTTC	CASGLVGAAPYEQYF
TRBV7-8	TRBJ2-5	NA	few	TGTGCCAGCAGCTTCCGGGACCCCAGGAGGACCCAGTACTTC	CASSFRDPRRTQYF
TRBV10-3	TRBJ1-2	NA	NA	TGTGCCATCAGTGAGTCCGGTGGCTACACCTTC	CAISESGGYTF
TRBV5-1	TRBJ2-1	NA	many	TGCGCCAGCAGCTTGGCTGGGGTCGCGAGCTCCTACAATGAGCAGTTCTTC	CASSLAGVASSYNEQFF
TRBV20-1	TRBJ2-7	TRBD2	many	TGCAGTGCCCCCACCCGCCTAGCGGGAGGGTCCTACGAGCAGTACTTC	CSAPTRLAGGSYEQYF
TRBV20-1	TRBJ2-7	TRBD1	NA	TGCAGTGCTAGAGGGGACAGGGAGTACGAGCAGTACTTC	CSARGDREYEQYF
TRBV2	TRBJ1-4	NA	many	TGTGCCAGCAGTGAAGATTACACGGTGATTCGGGTGTTTTTT	CASSEDYTVIRVFF
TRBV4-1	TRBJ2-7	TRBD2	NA	TGCGCCAGCAGCCAAGATTTGACTAGCGGTACCTACGAGCAGTACTTC	CASSQDLTSGTYEQYF
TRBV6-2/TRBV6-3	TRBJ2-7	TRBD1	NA	TGTGCCAGCGAAAGGGACAGCCTGACCTACGAGCAGTACTTC	CASERDSLTYEQYF
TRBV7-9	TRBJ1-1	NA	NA	TGTGCCAGCAGCCTTTACTTGAACACTGAAGCTTTCTTT	CASSLYLNTEAFF
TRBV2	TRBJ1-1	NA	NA	TGTGCCAGCAAGGGTACAGGGCTGGTGACTGAAGCTTTCTTT	CASKGTGLVTEAFF
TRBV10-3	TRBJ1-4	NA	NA	TGTGCCATCAGTGAGTCGGGCCCCTGGGAAAAACTGTTTTTT	CAISESGPWEKLFF
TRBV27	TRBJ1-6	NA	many	TGTGCCAGCAGTTTACCAGGGATCAATTCACCCCTCCACTTT	CASSLPGINSPLHF
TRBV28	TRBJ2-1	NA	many	TGTGCCAGCAGTTCCCCAGGGTCCGGGCGGTTACACAATGAGCAGTTCTTC	CASSSPGSGRLHNEQFF
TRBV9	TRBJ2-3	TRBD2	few	TGTGCCAGCAGCCCTTTGGCGGGAGTATATACGCAGTATTTT	CASSPLAGVYTQYF
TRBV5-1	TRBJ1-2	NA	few	TGCGCCAGCCGTGGAGGAGGGGGGATGAATGGCTACACCTTC	CASRGGGGMNGYTF
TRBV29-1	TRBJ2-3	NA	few	TGCAGCGTTCGTGGCAGCAGCACAGATACGCAGTATTTT	CSVRGSSTDTQYF
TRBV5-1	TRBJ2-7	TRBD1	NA	TGCGCCAGCAGCCCGGACGGGACAGGGGTCGAGCGGTACTTC	CASSPDGTGVERYF
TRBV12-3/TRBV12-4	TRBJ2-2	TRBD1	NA	TGTGCCAGCAGTTTAGTAGGACAGGGGATCACCGGGGAGCTGTTTTTT	CASSLVGQGITGELFF
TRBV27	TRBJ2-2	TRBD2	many	TGTGCCAGCAAGGAGCGGGAGGGGAACACCGGGGAGCTGTTTTTT	CASKEREGNTGELFF
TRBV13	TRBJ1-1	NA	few	TGTGCCAGCAATCGGGGCAGAATCACTGAAGCTTTCTTT	CASNRGRITEAFF
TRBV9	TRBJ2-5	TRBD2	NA	TGTGCCAGCAGCGTAGGGGGGGGGTCGGAGACCCAGTACTTC	CASSVGGGSETQYF
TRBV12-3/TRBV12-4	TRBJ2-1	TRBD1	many	TGTGCCAGCAGTTTCGCGCCTTTCGGGACAGGGCGCAATGAGCAGTTCTTC	CASSFAPFGTGRNEQFF
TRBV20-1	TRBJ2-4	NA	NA	TGCAGTGCTAGCGCTCCGGCGAAAAACATTCAGTACTTC	CSASAPAKNIQYF
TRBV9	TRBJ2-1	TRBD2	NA	TGTGCCAGCAGCGTAGAACTAGCGGAGACCTATGAGCAGTTCTTC	CASSVELAETYEQFF
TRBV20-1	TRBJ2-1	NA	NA	TGCAGTGCTTGGACGGAGAATGAGCAGTTCTTC	CSAWTENEQFF
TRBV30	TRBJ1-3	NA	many	TGTGCCTGTCTCCGGGACGCATTCTCCGGAAACACCATATATTTT	CACLRDAFSGNTIYF
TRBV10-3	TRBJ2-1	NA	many	TGTGCCATCAGGGGGACCAGTATGCGAGGGAATGAGCAGTTCTTC	CAIRGTSMRGNEQFF
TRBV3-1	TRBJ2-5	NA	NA	TGTGCCAGCAGCCGGGGACTTAACCAAGAGACCCAGTACTTC	CASSRGLNQETQYF
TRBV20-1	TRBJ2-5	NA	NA	TGCAGTGCTAGCGCTAGACGGGCCTCCCCGCGGACCCAGTACTTC	CSASARRASPRTQYF
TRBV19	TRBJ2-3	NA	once	TGTGCCAGTAGTATTCTCGACACCCCAGATACGCAGTATTTT	CASSILDTPDTQYF
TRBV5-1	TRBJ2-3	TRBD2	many	TGCGCCAGCAGCGGGGGACTAGCGTCCTTCACAGATACGCAGTATTTT	CASSGGLASFTDTQYF
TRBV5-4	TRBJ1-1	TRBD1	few	TGTGCCAGCAGGGAGACAGGGGGCTCGAACACTGAAGCTTTCTTT	CASRETGGSNTEAFF
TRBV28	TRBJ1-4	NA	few	TGTGCCAGCAGTTATGGGGCAGGGGATGAAAAACTGTTTTTT	CASSYGAGDEKLFF
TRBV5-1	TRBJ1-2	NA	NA	TGTGCCAGCAGACCCGACAGGATCTATGGCTACACCTTC	CASRPDRIYGYTF
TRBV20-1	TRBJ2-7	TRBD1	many	TGCAGTGCTAGAGGGGGACAGGTCACCTACGAGCAGTACTTC	CSARGGQVTYEQYF
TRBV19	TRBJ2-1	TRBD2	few	TGTGCCAGTAGTACTCCGGCCGGGACTAGGTTCTACAATGAGCAGTTCTTC	CASSTPAGTRFYNEQFF
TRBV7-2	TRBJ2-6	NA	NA	TGTGCCAGCAGCTTAGCGACACATCAAACAGGGGCCAACGTCCTGACTTTC	CASSLATHQTGANVLTF
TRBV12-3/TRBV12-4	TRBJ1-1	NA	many	TGTGCCAGCTGCAGGGGATTTTGTATTGAAGCTTTCTTT	CASCRGFCIEAFF